The 10 T cell receptor beta chains below all came from one sample that was sequenced in a study of PD-1 blockade in classical Hodgkin lymphoma (dated by TCRdb to the early 2020s). The time point label, as the study defines it: cycle 2 day 1 (C2D1) of nivolumab. Relapse after autologous stem cell transplantation had occurred in all trial patients, and cohorts A, B and C were distinguished by prior brentuximab vedotin exposure. The method behind the library was the immunoSEQ multiplex PCR assay. The source is immuneACCESS, and TCRdb retained only in-frame sequences with V and J called. Part of the clones is not carried over; for the studies checked, unresolved V genes explain less than half of this, and the remainder is unexplained. Present in this sample are about 26,000 clones, roughly two thirds of which were seen just once. The ten largest clones add up to roughly 12% of the sample. This sample comprised peripheral blood mononuclear cells (PBMCs), obtained before the second cycle of nivolumab. These receptors came from a human donor with classical Hodgkin lymphoma.

In this sample, this clone turned up once. The chain carries TRBV29-1 and TRBJ1-2, with 7 bases matching TRBD1. V lost 6 bases, J lost 8 bases, and 18 bases stayed unmatched. Germline CDR1 is SQVTM and CDR2 is ANQGSEA. This CDR3 has 15 residues. In nucleotides, the CDR3 is TGCAGCGTCGCCCCTCCGGCAGGGGGGATAGGAGGCTACACCTTC. Translated, it gives CSVAPPAGGIGGYTF.

A few counts support this clone. Other DNA sequences of this sample code for an identical CDR3. The chain joins TRBV29-1 to TRBJ2-5; D gene ambiguous. In germline, CDR1 is SQVTM, CDR2 ANQGSEA. This CDR3 has 10 residues. V was trimmed by 0 bases and J by 5 bases, leaving 1 base between them. CDR3 nucleotides: TGCAGCGTTGAAGAGGAGACCCAGTACTTC. It encodes CSVEEETQYF.

The chain uses TRBV27 and TRBJ2-3, with D unresolved. The CDR3 is 14 residues long. With 5 bases removed from V and 2 bases from J, the gap between germline ends came to 11 bases. Germline CDR1 reads MNHEY; CDR2 reads SMNVEV (reference sequence). The CDR3 is CASSGHGATDTQYF. Here the CDR3 DNA reads TGTGCCAGCAGTGGGCACGGCGCCACAGATACGCAGTATTTT.

This chain uses TRBV5-1 with TRBJ1-1; no definite D call. The germline V and J ends were trimmed by 0 bases and 1 base, with 13 bases remaining between them. CDR1 and CDR2 (germline): SGHRS, YFSETQ. The CDR3 covers 16 residues. The CDR3 sequence is CASSLATQARNTEAFF. The CDR3, as DNA: TGCGCCAGCAGCTTGGCCACTCAGGCAAGGAACACTGAAGCTTTCTTT.

This clone was recorded once. This chain joins TRBV29-1 and TRBJ1-3; the D gene is possibly TRBD1 (6 bases). V lost 7 bases, J lost 0 bases, and 10 bases lay in between. This CDR3 region has 13 residues. Germline values: CDR1 SQVTM, CDR2 ANQGSEA. The CDR3 sequence: CSGTVISGNTIYF. As DNA, the CDR3 is TGCAGCGGGACAGTGATCTCTGGAAACACCATATATTTT.

Note on this clone: Within the sample, other DNA sequences also encode this same CDR3. The chain is built from TRBV7-2 and TRBJ2-7; perhaps TRBD2 as D (6 bases). This CDR3 has 15 residues. The V end lost 1 base, the J end lost 0 bases, and 10 bases lay between the germline ends. CDR1 is SGHTA and CDR2 is FQGNSA in the germline V gene. The CDR3 sequence is CASSLGRGSSYEQYF. Written as DNA, the CDR3 is TGTGCCAGCAGCTTAGGGCGGGGAAGCTCCTACGAGCAGTACTTC.

This chain uses TRBV28 with TRBJ2-3, with D maybe TRBD2 (6 bases). The CDR3 is 13 amino acids. V was shortened by 4 bases and J by 5 bases, with 10 bases between the two germline ends. Germline V gene data show CDR1 as MDHEN and CDR2 as SYDVKM. The CDR3 nucleotides read TGTGCCAGCAGTTATGGCGGGGTAGATACGCAGTATTTT. It codes for CASSYGGVDTQYF. Looking up the rest from reference TRBV28 and TRBJ2-3 gives the full variable domain: DVKVTQSSRYLVKRTGEKVFLECVQDMDHENMFWYRQDPGLGLRLIYFSYDVKMKEKGDIPEGYSVSREKKERFSLILESASTNQTSMYLCASSYGGVDTQYFGPGTRLTVL.

V and J are TRBV7-2 and TRBJ1-3, with D maybe TRBD1 (5 bases). The V end lost 4 bases, the J end lost 0 bases, and 13 bases lay between the germline ends. CDR1 SGHTA and CDR2 FQGNSA come from the germline V gene. CDR3 length: 16 residues. For the CDR3, the DNA is TGTGCCAGCAGCTCTCCTGGGGGGTACTCTGGAAACACCATATATTTT. Residues: CASSSPGGYSGNTIYF. The whole variable domain, remainder taken from reference TRBV7-2 and TRBJ1-3, is GAGVSQSPSNKVTEKGKDVELRCDPISGHTALYWYRQSLGQGLEFLIYFQGNSAPDKSGLPSDRFSAERTGGSVSTLTIQRTQQEDSAVYLCASSSPGGYSGNTIYFGEGSWLTVV.

V is TRBV18 and J is TRBJ1-2; 11 bases align to TRBD1. The CDR3 extends over 14 amino acids. J lost 8 bases, V lost 2 bases, and 4 bases had no gene match. Per the germline V gene, CDR1 is KGHSH and CDR2 is LQKENI. CDR3 in amino acids: CASSPGQGALGYTF. In DNA, the CDR3 is TGTGCCAGCTCACCAGGACAGGGGGCGTTAGGCTACACCTTC.

CDR3 DNA: TGTGCCAGCAGTTTACTAGGTAGCTCCGCATATGGCTACACCTTC. Amino acid sequence: CASSLLGSSAYGYTF. The V call is TRBV28, the J call TRBJ1-2; D gene unclear. V dropped 2 bases and J dropped 5 bases, with 15 bases sitting between them. The germline V gene encodes CDR1 MDHEN and CDR2 SYDVKM. CDR3 length: 15 residues.